These 18 T cell receptor beta chains were all obtained from the same sample, sequenced in a study of cytomegalovirus exposure and HLA in healthy donors. PCR amplification relied on 60 Vbeta primers (plus 13 Jbeta primers). Assay: immunoSEQ multiplex PCR; the TCRdb copy retains only in-frame clones and omits some. The sample contains about 130,000 clones, around three quarters of which appear only once. Specimen: PBMCs. Receptors were obtained from a man younger than 40 in good health and CMV-seropositive.

This chain connects TRBV19 to TRBJ1-5, with D perhaps TRBD1 (5 bases). CDR1 LNHDA and CDR2 SQIVND come from the germline V gene (reference sequence). The CDR3 loop spans 18 amino acids. Trimming took 3 bases from V and 4 from J, leaving 22 bases between them. As DNA, the CDR3 is TGTGCCAGTAGTATCATCTCTCTCCGGGACTCTTCTAATCAGCCCCAGCATTTT. Translation: CASSIISLRDSSNQPQHF.

The chain combines TRBV7-2 with TRBJ2-5; D is ambiguous. Germline V gives CDR1 SGHTA, CDR2 FQGNSA. Trimming left V 2 bases short and J 5 bases short, with 15 bases between. The CDR3 totals 15 residues. The CDR3, as DNA: TGTGCCAGCAGCTTAACCGGTTCCGGGTATGAGACCCAGTACTTC. This codes for CASSLTGSGYETQYF.

This clone was detected only a few times. The chain links TRBV6-1 to TRBJ1-5; 7 nucleotides line up with TRBD1. CDR1 MNHNS and CDR2 SASEGT come from the germline V gene. The CDR3 is 14 amino acids. The ends lost 7 bases at V and 3 bases at J; junction bases unmatched: 6. The CDR3 region is CASTYDRVNQPQHF. DNA of the CDR3: TGTGCCAGCACCTACGACAGGGTCAATCAGCCCCAGCATTTT.

This clone was seen a handful of times. The CDR3 DNA reads TGTGCCAGCTCACAAACCGCTAGCGGGGGAGATGAGCAGTTCTTC. Translating it yields CASSQTASGGDEQFF. The genes are TRBV18 and TRBJ2-1; 10 bases align to TRBD2. The CDR3 extends over 15 amino acids. Germline loops: CDR1 KGHSH, CDR2 LQKENI. V shed 4 bases, J shed 8 bases, and the junction held 8 bases outside the gene matches.

The chain joins TRBV5-6 to TRBJ1-6, with 11 bases aligning to TRBD1. The CDR3 contains 17 residues. CDR1 is SGHDT, CDR2 YYEEEE, per germline. The J segment lost 7 bases and the V segment lost 1 base, leaving 7 bases of the junction unmatched. The CDR3 DNA reads as TGTGCCAGCAGCTTGCCCGGACAGGGGGCGAGGAATTCACCCCTCCACTTT. Residues: CASSLPGQGARNSPLHF.

This chain links TRBV28 with TRBJ2-5; unclear D gene. V was cut by 4 bases and J by 2 bases, with 14 bases left in between. The CDR3 extends over 15 amino acids. The germline V gene has CDR1 MDHEN and CDR2 SYDVKM. CDR3: CASSWMWSNQETQYF. The CDR3 DNA sequence: TGTGCCAGCAGTTGGATGTGGAGTAATCAAGAGACCCAGTACTTC.

The V call is TRBV10-1, the J call TRBJ1-5; TRBD1 might be the D (5 bases). Deletions cut 6 bases from V and 4 bases from J, with 16 bases between. Germline values: CDR1 WNHNN, CDR2 SYGVQD (reference sequence). This CDR3 contains 15 residues. The CDR3 region has the DNA TGCGCCAGCAGCTACCAGGGTGGGGTAAATCAGCCCCAGCATTTT. This translates into CASSYQGGVNQPQHF.

V usage is TRBV29-1 and J usage is TRBJ2-2; 8 bases agree with TRBD1. The V segment lost 4 bases and the J segment 4 bases; nucleotides outside the gene matches: 8. The CDR3 extends over 15 amino acids. Germline CDR1 and CDR2: SQVTM and ANQGSEA. The CDR3 reads CSVAGTGWGTGELFF. CDR3 sequence (DNA): TGCAGCGTTGCGGGGACAGGCTGGGGCACCGGGGAGCTGTTTTTT.

This chain links TRBV10-2 with TRBJ1-1; tentatively, D is TRBD1 (5 bases). With 6 bases removed from V and 1 base from J, the gap between germline ends came to 9 bases. CDR3 length: 13 residues. Germline loops: CDR1 WSHSY, CDR2 SAAADI. The CDR3 sequence: CASRGQANTEAFF. CDR3 sequence (DNA): TGCGCCAGCAGGGGGCAGGCGAACACTGAAGCTTTCTTT.

The genes are TRBV5-1 and TRBJ2-5, with D unclear. With the DNA end fitting TRBJ2-7 better, the J assignment may be wrong. The CDR3 covers 17 residues. Germline V gene sequence: CDR1 SGHRS, CDR2 YFSETQ. The CDR3 protein is CASSLGEELRSSYEQYF. DNA of the CDR3: TGCGCCAGCAGCTTGGGAGAAGAACTTAGGAGCTCCTACGAGCAGTACTTC.

This rearrangement joins TRBV27 to TRBJ2-5; possible D gene TRBD2, 5 bases. V was clipped by 5 bases and J by 2 bases, with 12 bases between them. Germline CDR1 is MNHEY and CDR2 is SMNVEV (reference sequence). The CDR3 has 14 residues. The CDR3 DNA reads TGTGCCAGCAGTCCGTGGACTGGGCAAGAGACCCAGTACTTC. Protein: CASSPWTGQETQYF.

The chain is built from TRBV19 and TRBJ1-5, with D perhaps matching TRBD1 (5 bases). The CDR3 runs to 13 residues. Trimming cost V 5 bases and J 7 bases, with 12 bases left between them. Germline CDR1 LNHDA, CDR2 SQIVND (reference sequence). The CDR3 loop reads CASSGTIGQPQHF. CDR3 nucleotides: TGTGCCAGTAGTGGGACTATAGGCCAGCCCCAGCATTTT. Full variable domain (remainder filled in from reference TRBV19 and TRBJ1-5): DGGITQSPKYLFRKEGQNVTLSCEQNLNHDAMYWYRQDPGQGLRLIYYSQIVNDFQKGDIAEGYSVSREKKESFPLTVTSAQKNPTAFYLCASSGTIGQPQHFGDGTRLSIL.

V and J are TRBV6-4 and TRBJ2-3, with 11 bases identical to TRBD2. V trimming: 6 bases; J trimming: 3 bases; junction bases outside the gene matches: 8. CDR3 length: 16 residues. Germline loops: CDR1 MRHNA, CDR2 SNTAGT. The CDR3 spells CASRETGLAGTDTQYF. The CDR3 bases are TGTGCCAGCAGGGAAACCGGACTAGCGGGTACAGATACGCAGTATTTT.

The chain carries TRBV14 and TRBJ1-2; TRBD1 aligns across 7 bases. V gave up 6 bases and J gave up 6 bases; unmatched junction bases: 16. This CDR3 contains 16 residues. Germline V gives CDR1 SGHDN, CDR2 FVKESK. CDR3 protein: CASRRQGHGEVDGYTF. For the CDR3, the DNA is TGTGCCAGCAGACGACAGGGCCACGGGGAAGTCGATGGCTACACCTTC.

The V call is TRBV7-6, the J call TRBJ2-7; 8 positions match TRBD1. The CDR3 totals 14 residues. The V and J ends lost 5 bases and 3 bases, in that order; junction bases with no gene match: 6. Germline V gene sequence: CDR1 SGHVS, CDR2 FNYEAQ. Here the CDR3 DNA reads TGTGCCAGCAGCCCTCGACAGGGGCGCTACGAGCAGTACTTC. It specifies CASSPRQGRYEQYF.

Remarks on this clone: The same CDR3 arises from other DNA sequences in this sample as well. This sequence joins TRBV30 and TRBJ1-3, with a weak D call TRBD1 (6 bases). CDR3 length: 12 residues. V shed 5 bases and J shed 4 bases, with 9 bases lying between them. Germline V gene lookup returns CDR1 GTSNPN and CDR2 SVGIG (reference sequence). The CDR3 region has the DNA TGTGCCTGGGGACAGAGAGGAAACACCATATATTTT. It is translated as CAWGQRGNTIYF.

The rearrangement links TRBV5-6 to TRBJ2-2, with D possibly matching TRBD1 (6 bases). The CDR3 consists of 12 residues. Germline loops: CDR1 SGHDT, CDR2 YYEEEE. V dropped 4 bases and J dropped 6 bases, with 7 bases sitting between them. The CDR3 spells CASSPGAGELFF. DNA for the CDR3: TGTGCCAGCAGCCCAGGGGCCGGGGAGCTGTTTTTT.

This clone was seen a few times. The chain has TRBV10-2 and TRBJ2-5; perhaps TRBD2 as D (6 bases). The CDR3 covers 15 residues. CDR1 and CDR2 (germline): WSHSY, SAAADI. Trimming took 0 bases from V and 1 from J, leaving 9 bases between them. The CDR3 reads CASSESTGGQETQYF. CDR3 bases: TGCGCCAGCAGTGAGTCGACCGGGGGCCAAGAGACCCAGTACTTC.